A selection of T cell receptor beta chains follows, all from one sample in a study of blood T cell repertoires in COVID-19. Assay used: immunoSEQ multiplex PCR; TCRdb lists only in-frame clones, some missing. Of about 250,000 clones listed, around 88% are singletons. The material sequenced was peripheral blood. The receptors were gathered from a woman aged 25 to 39 with COVID-19, enrolled during active disease. Both conserved end residues are part of each CDR3. The D gene is left open where the match is weak. Only part of the rows carry a size: once, few, many, or a class if the clone is expanded.

clone_size	v_call	j_call	d_call	cdr3_aa	cdr3_nt
.	TRBV10-3	TRBJ1-3	.	CATMPNKGEGLSGNTIYF	TGTGCCACGATGCCGAATAAAGGGGAGGGCCTCTCTGGAAACACCATATATTTT
.	TRBV6-4	TRBJ2-6	.	CASRRDNSGANVLTF	TGTGCCAGCAGGAGAGATAACTCTGGGGCCAACGTCCTGACTTTC
.	TRBV5-1	TRBJ2-3	.	CASSDTRRTDTQYF	TGCGCCAGCAGCGATACTAGGCGCACAGATACGCAGTATTTT
.	TRBV28	TRBJ1-2	TRBD1	CASSLSFLTGVGPNYGYTF	TGTGCCAGCAGTTTATCGTTCTTGACAGGGGTAGGCCCTAACTATGGCTACACCTTC
once	TRBV7-9	TRBJ2-1	TRBD2	CASSDLSASGYYNEQFF	TGTGCCAGCAGCGACCTATCGGCTAGCGGATACTACAATGAGCAGTTCTTC
few	TRBV5-8	TRBJ1-5	TRBD1	CASSFGTVDQPQHF	TGTGCCAGCAGCTTTGGGACAGTTGATCAGCCCCAGCATTTT
.	TRBV28	TRBJ1-3	.	CASIRGSGNTIYF	TGTGCCAGCATACGAGGATCTGGAAACACCATATATTTT
.	TRBV4-2	TRBJ2-3	TRBD2	CASSQGLAGSTDTQYF	TGTGCCAGCAGCCAGGGACTAGCGGGGAGCACAGATACGCAGTATTTT
few	TRBV6-6	TRBJ1-2	.	CASSYTDIVGYGYTF	TGTGCCAGCAGTTACACAGATATAGTCGGCTATGGCTACACCTTC
.	TRBV3-1/TRBV3-2	TRBJ2-1	TRBD2	CASSQQAGGRNEQFF	TGTGCCAGCAGCCAACAAGCGGGGGGGCGTAATGAGCAGTTCTTC
.	TRBV19	TRBJ1-2	TRBD1	CATSALDRGHYGYTF	TGTGCCACCTCAGCCCTCGACAGGGGTCACTATGGCTACACCTTC
.	TRBV4-1	TRBJ1-1	.	CASRPPMNTEAFF	TGCGCCAGCAGGCCCCCTATGAACACTGAAGCTTTCTTT
.	TRBV30	TRBJ1-2	.	CAWTPGREFPYTF	TGTGCCTGGACCCCCGGGAGGGAGTTCCCCTACACCTTC
many	TRBV6-2/TRBV6-3	TRBJ2-2	.	CASSYSRLYLTAGELFF	TGTGCCAGCAGTTACTCGCGACTTTACCTAACTGCCGGGGAGCTGTTTTTT
.	TRBV27	TRBJ2-3	TRBD2	CASSLIAGFTSTDTQYF	TGTGCCAGCAGTTTAATAGCGGGGTTTACTAGCACAGATACGCAGTATTTT
.	TRBV27	TRBJ1-1	.	CASSPRPGAFNTEAFF	TGTGCCAGCAGTCCTCGTCCGGGAGCTTTTAACACTGAAGCTTTCTTT
.	TRBV7-2	TRBJ2-2	.	CASSLLGGTLTGELFF	TGTGCCAGCAGCTTACTGGGGGGTACACTCACCGGGGAGCTGTTTTTT
few	TRBV7-9	TRBJ2-7	TRBD1	CASSPTATGTGGIYEQYF	TGTGCCAGCAGCCCGACCGCAACCGGGACAGGGGGCATCTACGAGCAGTACTTC
.	TRBV15	TRBJ1-5	TRBD1	CATSRARTGQYQPQHF	TGTGCCACCAGCAGAGCTAGGACAGGGCAATACCAGCCCCAGCATTTT
.	TRBV11-2	TRBJ2-5	TRBD2	CASSLEWGGQETQYF	TGTGCCAGCAGCTTAGAGTGGGGGGGGCAAGAGACCCAGTACTTC